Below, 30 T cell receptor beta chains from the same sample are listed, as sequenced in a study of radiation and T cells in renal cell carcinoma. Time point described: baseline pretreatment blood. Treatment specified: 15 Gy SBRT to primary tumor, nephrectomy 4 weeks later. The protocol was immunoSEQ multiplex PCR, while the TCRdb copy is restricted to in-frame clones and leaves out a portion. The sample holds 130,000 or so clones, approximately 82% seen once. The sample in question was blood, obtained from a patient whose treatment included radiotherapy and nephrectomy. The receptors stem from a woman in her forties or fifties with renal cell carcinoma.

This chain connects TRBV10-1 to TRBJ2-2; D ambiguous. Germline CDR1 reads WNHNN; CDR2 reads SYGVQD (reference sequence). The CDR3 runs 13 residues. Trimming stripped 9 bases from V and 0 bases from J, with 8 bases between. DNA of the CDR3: TGCGCCAGTGGGCTATCGAACACCGGGGAGCTGTTTTTT. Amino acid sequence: CASGLSNTGELFF.

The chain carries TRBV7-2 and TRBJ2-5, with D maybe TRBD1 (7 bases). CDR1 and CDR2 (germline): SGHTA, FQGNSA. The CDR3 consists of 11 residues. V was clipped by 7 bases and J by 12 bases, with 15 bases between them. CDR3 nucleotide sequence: TGTGCCAGCAACCAGGGGGGCCTCGAGTACTTC. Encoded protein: CASNQGGLEYF.

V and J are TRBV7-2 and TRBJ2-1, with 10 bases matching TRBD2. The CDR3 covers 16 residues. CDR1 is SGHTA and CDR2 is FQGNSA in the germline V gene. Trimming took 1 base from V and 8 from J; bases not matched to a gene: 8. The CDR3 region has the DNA TGTGCCAGCAGCTTAGATCATAGCGGGGGGTTGGATGAGCAGTTCTTC. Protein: CASSLDHSGGLDEQFF. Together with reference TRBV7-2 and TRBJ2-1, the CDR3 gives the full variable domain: GAGVSQSPSNKVTEKGKDVELRCDPISGHTALYWYRQSLGQGLEFLIYFQGNSAPDKSGLPSDRFSAERTGGSVSTLTIQRTQQEDSAVYLCASSLDHSGGLDEQFFGPGTRLTVL.

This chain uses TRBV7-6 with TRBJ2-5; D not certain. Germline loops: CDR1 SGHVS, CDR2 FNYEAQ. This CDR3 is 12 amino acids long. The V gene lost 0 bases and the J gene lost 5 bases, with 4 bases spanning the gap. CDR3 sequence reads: CASSLAVETQYF. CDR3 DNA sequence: TGTGCCAGCAGCTTAGCAGTGGAGACCCAGTACTTC.

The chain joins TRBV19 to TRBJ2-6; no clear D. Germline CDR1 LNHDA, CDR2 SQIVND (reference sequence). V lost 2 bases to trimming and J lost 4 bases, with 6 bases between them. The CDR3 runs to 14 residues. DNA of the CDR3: TGTGCCAGTAGTATATGGGCCGGGGCCAACGTCCTGACTTTC. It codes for CASSIWAGANVLTF.

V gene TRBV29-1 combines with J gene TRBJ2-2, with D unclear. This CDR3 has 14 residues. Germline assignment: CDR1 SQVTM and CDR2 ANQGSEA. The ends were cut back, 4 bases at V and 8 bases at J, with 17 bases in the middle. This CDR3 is CSVAAATAGGELFF. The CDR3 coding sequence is TGCAGCGTTGCCGCAGCCACCGCCGGGGGGGAGCTGTTTTTT.

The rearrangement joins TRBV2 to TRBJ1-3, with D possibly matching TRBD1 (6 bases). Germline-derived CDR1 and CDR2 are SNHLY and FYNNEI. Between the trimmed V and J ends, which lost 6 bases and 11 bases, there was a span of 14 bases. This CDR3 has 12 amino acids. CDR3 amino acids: CASRTDSWSIYF. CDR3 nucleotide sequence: TGTGCCAGCAGGACGGACAGTTGGTCCATATATTTT.

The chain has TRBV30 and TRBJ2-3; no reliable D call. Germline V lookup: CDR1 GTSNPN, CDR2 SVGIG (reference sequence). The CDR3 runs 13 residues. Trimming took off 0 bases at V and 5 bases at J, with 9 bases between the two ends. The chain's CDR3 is CAWSVGPRDTQYF. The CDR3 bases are TGTGCCTGGAGTGTAGGGCCCAGAGATACGCAGTATTTT.

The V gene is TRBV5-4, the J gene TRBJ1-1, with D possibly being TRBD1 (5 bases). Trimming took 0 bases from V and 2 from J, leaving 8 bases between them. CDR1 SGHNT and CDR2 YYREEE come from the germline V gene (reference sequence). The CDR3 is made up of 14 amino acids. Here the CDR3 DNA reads TGTGCCAGCAGCTTGGACAGGAGTAACACTGAAGCTTTCTTT. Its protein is CASSLDRSNTEAFF.

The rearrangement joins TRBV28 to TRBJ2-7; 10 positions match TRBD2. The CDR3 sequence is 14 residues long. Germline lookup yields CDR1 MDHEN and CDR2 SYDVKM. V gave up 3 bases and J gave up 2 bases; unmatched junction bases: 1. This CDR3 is CASSLSGGAYEQYF. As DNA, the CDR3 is TGTGCCAGCAGTTTGAGCGGGGGGGCCTACGAGCAGTACTTC.

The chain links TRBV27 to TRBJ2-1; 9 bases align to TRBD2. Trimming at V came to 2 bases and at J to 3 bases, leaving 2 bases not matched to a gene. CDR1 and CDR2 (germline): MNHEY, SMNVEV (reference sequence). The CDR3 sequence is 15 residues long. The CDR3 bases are TGTGCCAGCAGTTTAGGACTAGCGCACTACAATGAGCAGTTCTTC. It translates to CASSLGLAHYNEQFF.

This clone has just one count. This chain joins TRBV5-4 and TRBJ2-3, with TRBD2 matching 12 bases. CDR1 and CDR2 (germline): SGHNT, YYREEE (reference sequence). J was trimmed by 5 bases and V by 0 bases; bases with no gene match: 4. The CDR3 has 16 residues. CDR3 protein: CASSLGLAGVGDTQYF. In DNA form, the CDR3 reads TGTGCCAGCAGCTTGGGACTAGCGGGAGTGGGAGATACGCAGTATTTT.

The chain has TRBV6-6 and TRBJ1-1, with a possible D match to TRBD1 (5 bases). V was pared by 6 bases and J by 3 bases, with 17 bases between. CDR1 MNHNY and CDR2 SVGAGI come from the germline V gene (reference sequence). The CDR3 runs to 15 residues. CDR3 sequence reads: CASSYARTLYTEAFF. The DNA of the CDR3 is TGTGCCAGCAGCTATGCCCGGACACTCTACACTGAAGCTTTCTTT.

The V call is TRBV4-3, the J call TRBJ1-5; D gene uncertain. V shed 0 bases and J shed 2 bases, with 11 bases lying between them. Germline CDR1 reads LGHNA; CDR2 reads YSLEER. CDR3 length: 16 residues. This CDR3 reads CASSQDGLAGNQPQHF. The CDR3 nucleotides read TGCGCCAGCAGCCAAGACGGACTGGCCGGCAATCAGCCCCAGCATTTT.

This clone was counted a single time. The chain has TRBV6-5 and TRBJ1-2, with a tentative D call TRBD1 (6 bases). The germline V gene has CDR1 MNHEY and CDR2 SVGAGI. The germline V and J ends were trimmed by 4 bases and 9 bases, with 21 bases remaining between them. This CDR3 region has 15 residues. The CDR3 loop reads CASSSPTGGGRSYTF. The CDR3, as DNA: TGTGCCAGCAGTTCCCCAACGGGGGGCGGGCGGAGCTACACCTTC.

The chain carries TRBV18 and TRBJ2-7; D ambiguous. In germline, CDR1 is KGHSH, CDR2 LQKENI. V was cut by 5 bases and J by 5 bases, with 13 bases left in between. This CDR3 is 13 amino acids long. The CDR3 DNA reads TGTGCCAGCTCAAGGTCGGCCCTGGACGAGCAGTACTTC. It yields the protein CASSRSALDEQYF.

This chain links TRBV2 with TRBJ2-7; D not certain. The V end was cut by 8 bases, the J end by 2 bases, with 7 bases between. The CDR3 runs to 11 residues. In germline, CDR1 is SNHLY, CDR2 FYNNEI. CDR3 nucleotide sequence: TGTGCCAGCCCGGGCCCCTACGAGCAGTACTTC. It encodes CASPGPYEQYF.

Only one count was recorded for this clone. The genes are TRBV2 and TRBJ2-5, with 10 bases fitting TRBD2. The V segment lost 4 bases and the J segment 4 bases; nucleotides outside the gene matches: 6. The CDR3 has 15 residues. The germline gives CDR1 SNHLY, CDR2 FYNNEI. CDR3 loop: CASSVVVAGGETQYF. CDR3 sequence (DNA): TGTGCCAGCAGTGTAGTTGTAGCGGGGGGAGAGACCCAGTACTTC. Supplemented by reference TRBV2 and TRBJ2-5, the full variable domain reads EPEVTQTPSHQVTQMGQEVILRCVPISNHLYFYWYRQILGQKVEFLVSFYNNEISEKSEIFDDQFSVERPDGSNFTLKIRSTKLEDSAMYFCASSVVVAGGETQYFGPGTRLLVL.

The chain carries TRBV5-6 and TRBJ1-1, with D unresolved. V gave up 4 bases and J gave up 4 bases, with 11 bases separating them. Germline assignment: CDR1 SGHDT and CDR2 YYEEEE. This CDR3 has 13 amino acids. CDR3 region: CASSPRIGTEAFF. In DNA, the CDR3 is TGTGCCAGCAGCCCCCGCATAGGCACTGAAGCTTTCTTT.

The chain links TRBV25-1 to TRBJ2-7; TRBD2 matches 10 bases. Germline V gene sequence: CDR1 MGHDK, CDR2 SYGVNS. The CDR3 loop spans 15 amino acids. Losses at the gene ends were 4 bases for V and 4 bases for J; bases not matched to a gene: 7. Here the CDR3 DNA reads TGTGCCAGCAGTGTTGCTAGCGGGGGAGCTTACGAGCAGTACTTC. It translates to CASSVASGGAYEQYF.

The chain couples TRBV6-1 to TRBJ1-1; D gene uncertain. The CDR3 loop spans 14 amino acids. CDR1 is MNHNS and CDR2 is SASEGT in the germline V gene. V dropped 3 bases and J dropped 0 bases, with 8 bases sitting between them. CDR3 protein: CASSEAGMNTEAFF. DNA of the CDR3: TGTGCCAGCAGTGAGGCCGGCATGAACACTGAAGCTTTCTTT.

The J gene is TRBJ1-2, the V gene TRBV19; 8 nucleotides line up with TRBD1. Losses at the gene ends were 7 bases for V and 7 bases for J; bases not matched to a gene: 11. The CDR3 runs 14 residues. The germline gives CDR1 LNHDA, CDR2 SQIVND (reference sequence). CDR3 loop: CASKARQGMAGYTF. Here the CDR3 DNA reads TGTGCCAGTAAAGCCCGACAGGGGATGGCTGGCTACACCTTC.

The CDR3 loop reads CASGHRHTGELFF. CDR3 DNA sequence: TGTGCCAGCGGTCACAGGCACACCGGGGAGCTGTTTTTT. The rearrangement links TRBV6-6 to TRBJ2-2; tentatively, D is TRBD1 (5 bases). With 8 bases removed from V and 3 bases from J, the gap between germline ends came to 10 bases. CDR3 length: 13 amino acids. CDR1 and CDR2 from the germline V gene are MNHNY and SVGAGI (reference sequence).

The CDR3 protein is CASSLERIQETQYF. The CDR3 DNA reads as TGCGCCAGCAGCCTAGAACGGATTCAAGAGACCCAGTACTTC. The genes are TRBV4-1 and TRBJ2-5; D remains unclear. Germline loops: CDR1 MGHRA, CDR2 YSYEKL. This CDR3 is 14 amino acids long. V was pared by 4 bases and J by 2 bases, with 11 bases between.

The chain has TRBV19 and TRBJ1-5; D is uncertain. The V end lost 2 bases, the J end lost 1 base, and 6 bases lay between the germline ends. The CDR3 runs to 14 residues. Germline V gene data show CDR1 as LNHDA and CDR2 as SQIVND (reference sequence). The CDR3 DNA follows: TGTGCCAGTAGTATAACCGGGAGCAATCAGCCCCAGCATTTT. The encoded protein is CASSITGSNQPQHF.

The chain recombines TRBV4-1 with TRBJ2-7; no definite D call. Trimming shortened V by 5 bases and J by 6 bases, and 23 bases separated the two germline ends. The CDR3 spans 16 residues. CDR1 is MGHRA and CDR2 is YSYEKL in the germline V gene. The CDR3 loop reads CASSYLFLPRLGEQYF. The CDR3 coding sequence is TGCGCCAGCAGCTACCTTTTTTTGCCACGACTTGGCGAGCAGTACTTC.

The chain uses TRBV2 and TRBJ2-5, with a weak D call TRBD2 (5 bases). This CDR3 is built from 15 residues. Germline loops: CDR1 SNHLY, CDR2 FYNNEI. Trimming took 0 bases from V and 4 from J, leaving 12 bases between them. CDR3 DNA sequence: TGTGCCAGCAGTGAAGCTAACGGGGTCGCAGAGACCCAGTACTTC. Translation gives CASSEANGVAETQYF.

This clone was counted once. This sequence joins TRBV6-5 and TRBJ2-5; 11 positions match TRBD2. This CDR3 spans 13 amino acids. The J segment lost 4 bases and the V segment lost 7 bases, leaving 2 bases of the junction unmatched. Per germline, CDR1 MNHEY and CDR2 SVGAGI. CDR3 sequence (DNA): TGTGCCAGCAAAACTAGCGGGAGAGAGACCCAGTACTTC. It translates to CASKTSGRETQYF.

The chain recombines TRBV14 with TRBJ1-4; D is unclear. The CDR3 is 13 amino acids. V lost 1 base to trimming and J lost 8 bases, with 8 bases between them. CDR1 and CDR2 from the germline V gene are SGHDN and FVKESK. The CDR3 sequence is CASSQGYREKLFF. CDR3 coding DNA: TGTGCCAGCAGCCAAGGGTACAGAGAAAAACTGTTTTTT.

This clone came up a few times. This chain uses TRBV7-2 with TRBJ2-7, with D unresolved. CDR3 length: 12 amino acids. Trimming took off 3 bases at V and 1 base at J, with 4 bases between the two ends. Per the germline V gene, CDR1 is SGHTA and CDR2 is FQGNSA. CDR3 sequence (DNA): TGTGCCAGCAGCTTTGGATCCTACGAGCAGTACTTC. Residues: CASSFGSYEQYF.